The 11 T cell receptor beta chains below come from one sample, sequenced in a study of blood T cell repertoires in COVID-19. The table came from immunoSEQ multiplex PCR; TCRdb's copy has only in-frame clones and leaves some out. The data hold roughly 230,000 clones, with around 81% observed a single time. Sequencing was carried out using peripheral blood. These receptor sequences come from a man between 50 and 59 years old with active or convalescent COVID-19.

This rearrangement joins TRBV9 to TRBJ2-3, with TRBD1 identical over 8 bases. Germline-derived CDR1 and CDR2 are SGDLS and YYNGEE. V dropped 3 bases and J dropped 4; count of bases not matched to a gene: 7. This CDR3 has 15 residues. The DNA for the CDR3 is TGTGCCAGCAGCGAGACAGGGGTAAGGTCAGATACGCAGTATTTT. This gives the protein CASSETGVRSDTQYF.

This rearrangement joins TRBV7-9 to TRBJ1-4, with D maybe TRBD1 (6 bases). The V end was cut by 7 bases, the J end by 6 bases, with 15 bases between. The CDR3 loop spans 14 amino acids. CDR1 and CDR2 (germline): SEHNR, FQNEAQ (reference sequence). CDR3 residues: CASTPGVRDEKLFF. The CDR3 DNA reads TGTGCCAGCACCCCAGGGGTCAGAGATGAAAAACTGTTTTTT.

The chain recombines TRBV19 with TRBJ2-3; 7 bases match TRBD1. There are 15 residues in the CDR3. CDR1 and CDR2 from the germline V gene are LNHDA and SQIVND (reference sequence). Trimming at V came to 3 bases and at J to 0 bases, leaving 3 bases not matched to a gene. CDR3 DNA: TGTGCCAGTAGTATGTACAGGGGAAGCACAGATACGCAGTATTTT. This gives the protein CASSMYRGSTDTQYF.

The V and J genes are TRBV11-1 and TRBJ2-7, with 11 bases that match TRBD1. Germline trimming cut 5 bases from V and 3 bases from J; bases unmatched to any gene: 6. The CDR3 is 15 amino acids. CDR1 is SGHAT and CDR2 is FQDESV in the germline V gene (reference sequence). This chain's CDR3 is CASSPGTGGNYEQYF. The CDR3 DNA is TGTGCCAGCAGCCCTGGGACAGGGGGGAACTACGAGCAGTACTTC.

This clone was picked up one time. In DNA form, the CDR3 reads TGTGCCTGGAGGTTGACAGCTGGAAACACCATATATTTT. Translated, it gives CAWRLTAGNTIYF. The V and J genes are TRBV30 and TRBJ1-3; D is perhaps TRBD1 (5 bases). CDR3 length equals 13 residues. Per germline, CDR1 GTSNPN and CDR2 SVGIG (reference sequence). Trimming took 3 bases from V and 2 from J, leaving 8 bases between them.

The CDR3 spells CASSLDGSGNTIYF. For the CDR3, the DNA is TGCGCCAGCAGCTTGGACGGGTCTGGAAACACCATATATTTT. The chain employs TRBV5-1 and TRBJ1-3; D unresolved. Germline-derived CDR1 and CDR2 are SGHRS and YFSETQ. The CDR3 runs 14 residues. Trimming removed 0 bases from V and 1 base from J, with 5 bases in between.

This chain uses TRBV5-5 with TRBJ2-3, with D possibly being TRBD1 (7 bases). The ends were cut back, 4 bases at V and 0 bases at J, with 18 bases in the middle. Germline V gene data show CDR1 as SGHKS and CDR2 as YYEKEE (reference sequence). The length of the CDR3 is 17 residues. As DNA, the CDR3 is TGTGCCAGCAGCGGCCCCAGGGGGGACTTAAGCACAGATACGCAGTATTTT. Translation gives CASSGPRGDLSTDTQYF.

This clone showed up just once. The chain has TRBV5-1 and TRBJ2-3; D is unclear. Germline V lookup: CDR1 SGHRS, CDR2 YFSETQ. The length of the CDR3 is 15 residues. Trimming removed 2 bases from V and 4 bases from J, with 14 bases in between. CDR3 bases: TGCGCCAGCAGCTTATTCCCTAATCCCTCAGATACGCAGTATTTT. This encodes CASSLFPNPSDTQYF.

The CDR3 here is CASTGGQINTGELFF. The CDR3 DNA sequence: TGTGCCAGCACCGGAGGGCAGATTAACACCGGGGAGCTGTTTTTT. The chain couples TRBV28 to TRBJ2-2; the D gene is possibly TRBD2 (6 bases). Germline V gene sequence: CDR1 MDHEN, CDR2 SYDVKM. The V and J ends lost 7 bases and 2 bases respectively, with 14 bases between them. There are 15 residues in the CDR3.

This clone was observed a few times. The rearrangement links TRBV7-7 to TRBJ2-5; D perhaps matches TRBD2 (6 bases). Germline lookup yields CDR1 SSHAT and CDR2 FNYEAQ (reference sequence). This CDR3 has 13 amino acids. Trimming took off 1 base at V and 5 bases at J, with 8 bases between the two ends. The CDR3 protein is CASSLGLAETQYF. The DNA for the CDR3 is TGTGCCAGCAGCTTAGGGCTAGCGGAGACCCAGTACTTC.

This CDR3 reads CATSRRSTGELFF. The CDR3 DNA reads as TGTGCCACCAGCAGAAGGAGCACCGGGGAGCTGTTTTTT. The V gene is TRBV15, the J gene TRBJ2-2; no clear D. The CDR3 covers 13 residues. The V and J ends lost 2 bases and 4 bases respectively, with 5 bases between them. In germline, CDR1 is LNHNV, CDR2 YYDKDF (reference sequence).